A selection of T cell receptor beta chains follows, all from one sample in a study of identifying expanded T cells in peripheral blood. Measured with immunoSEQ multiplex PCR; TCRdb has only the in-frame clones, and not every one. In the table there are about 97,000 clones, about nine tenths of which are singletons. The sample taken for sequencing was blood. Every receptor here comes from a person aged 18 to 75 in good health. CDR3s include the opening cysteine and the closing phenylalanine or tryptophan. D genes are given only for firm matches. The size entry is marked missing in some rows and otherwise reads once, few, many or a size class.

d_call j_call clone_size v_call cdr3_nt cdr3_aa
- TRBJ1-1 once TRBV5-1 TGCGCCAGCAGCCCTCAGGACAGATCAGCTGAAGCTTTCTTT CASSPQDRSAEAFF
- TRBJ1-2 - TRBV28 TGTGCCAGCAGTTTTCCTAAGGGAGGCTACACCTTC CASSFPKGGYTF
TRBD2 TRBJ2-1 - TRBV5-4 TGTGCCAGCACCCCCCGGACTAGTTTATCGGATGAGCAGTTCTTC CASTPRTSLSDEQFF
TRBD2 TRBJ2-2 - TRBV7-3 TGTGCCAGCAGCCCCAGCGGGACCAACACCGGGGAGCTGTTTTTT CASSPSGTNTGELFF
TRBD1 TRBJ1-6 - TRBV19 TGTGCCAGTACCGCCCTGACAGGGTTTAATTCACCCCTCCACTTT CASTALTGFNSPLHF
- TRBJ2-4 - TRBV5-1 TGCGCCAGCAGCTGGGGTCGGTTGGGCAAAAACATTCAGTACTTC CASSWGRLGKNIQYF
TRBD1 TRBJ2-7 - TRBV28 TGTGCCAGCAGTCGACAGGGCTTCACCTACGAGCAGTACTTC CASSRQGFTYEQYF
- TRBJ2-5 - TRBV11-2 TGTGCCAGCAGCTTAGAGTTAGCGCAAGAGACCCAGTACTTC CASSLELAQETQYF
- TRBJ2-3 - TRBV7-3 TGTGCCAGCAGCTTATCGAGGGACACAGATACGCAGTATTTT CASSLSRDTDTQYF
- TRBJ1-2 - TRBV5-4 TGTGCCAGCAGCTTGGGGGGGCAGGCGAACTATGGCTACACCTTC CASSLGGQANYGYTF
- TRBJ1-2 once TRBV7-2 TGTGCCAGCAGCTTAGGCCAGGTGGGCCAGACTAACTATGGCTACACCTTC CASSLGQVGQTNYGYTF
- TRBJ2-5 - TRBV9 TGTGCCAGCAGCCCTTCCCCGGTGAGGCAAGAGACCCAGTACTTC CASSPSPVRQETQYF
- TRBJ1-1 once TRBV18 TGTGCCAGCTCACCGGACAGCGATAACACTGAAGCTTTCTTT CASSPDSDNTEAFF
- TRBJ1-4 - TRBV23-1 TGCGCCAGTAAAGTAGACAGCCTCAATGAAAAACTGTTTTTT CASKVDSLNEKLFF
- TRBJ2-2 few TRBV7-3 TGTGCCAGCAGGTTTACGGGCTCCGGGGAGCTGTTTTTT CASRFTGSGELFF
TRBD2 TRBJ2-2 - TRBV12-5 TGTGCTAGTGGTTTCCTACTGACTAGCGGGAGAGGGAACACCGGGGAGCTGTTTTTT CASGFLLTSGRGNTGELFF
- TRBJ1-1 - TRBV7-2 TGTGCCAGCAGCCTGGACAAGAACACTGAAGCTTTCTTT CASSLDKNTEAFF
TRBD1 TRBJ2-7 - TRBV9 TGTGCCAGCAGCGTAGATTTTGGGACAGGGTCCTACGAGCAGTACTTC CASSVDFGTGSYEQYF
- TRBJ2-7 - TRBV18 TGTGCCAGCTCACTGATGGCTGGTGGACGGAGCTCCTACGAGCAGTACTTC CASSLMAGGRSSYEQYF
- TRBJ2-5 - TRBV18 TGTGCCAGCTCACCACGGGACGGAGCTCAAGAGACCCAGTACTTC CASSPRDGAQETQYF
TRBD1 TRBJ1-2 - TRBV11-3 TGTGCCAGCAGCTTAGTAGGGGGCAGTGGCTACACCTTC CASSLVGGSGYTF
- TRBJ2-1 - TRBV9 TGTGCCAGCAGTGACGACAGGGGAGGGTACAATGAGCAGTTCTTC CASSDDRGGYNEQFF
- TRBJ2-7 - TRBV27 TGTGCCAGCTGGGGACATAACTCCTACGAGCAGTACTTC CASWGHNSYEQYF
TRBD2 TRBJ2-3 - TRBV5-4 TGTGCCAGCAGCTTGACTAGCGGGGGTTCAGGAGATACGCAGTATTTT CASSLTSGGSGDTQYF
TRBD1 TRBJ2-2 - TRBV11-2 TGTGCCAGCAGCCGGAAGACAGGGGGCGAGAGTTCGGAGCTGTTTTTT CASSRKTGGESSELFF
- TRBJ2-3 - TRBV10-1 TGCGCCAGCAGTGAAAGAGCAGATACGCAGTATTTT CASSERADTQYF
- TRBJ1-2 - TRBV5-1 TGCGCCAGCAGCTGGGAATCCCGGACAGATGGCTACACCTTC CASSWESRTDGYTF
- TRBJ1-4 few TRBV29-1 TGCAGCGTTGACGACAGACCGAATGAAAAACTGTTTTTT CSVDDRPNEKLFF
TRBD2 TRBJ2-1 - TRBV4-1 TGCGCCAGCAGCCAACCTAGCGGGGGGTATCATGAGCAGTTCTTC CASSQPSGGYHEQFF
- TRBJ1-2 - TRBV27 TGTGCCAGCAGTTTAGAGGGCAGGTCAAACTATGGCTACACCTTC CASSLEGRSNYGYTF
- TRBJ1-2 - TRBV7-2 TGTGCCAGCAGCCCGGTGGGAATCCGTGGCTACACCTTC CASSPVGIRGYTF
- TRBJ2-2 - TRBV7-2 TGTGCCAGCACGATCTATACTTCCGGGGAGCTGTTTTTT CASTIYTSGELFF
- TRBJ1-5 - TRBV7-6 TGTGCCAGCAGGCCTTTTAACGGCAGGGGTAAAGGCAATCAGCCCCAGCATTTT CASRPFNGRGKGNQPQHF
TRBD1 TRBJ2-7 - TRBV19 TGTGCCAGTAGGATAACAGGGGGAAGCTCCTACGAGCAGTACTTC CASRITGGSSYEQYF
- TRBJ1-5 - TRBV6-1 TGTGCCAGCAGTGACGGTGTCGGCGCGGGGCAGCCCCAGCATTTT CASSDGVGAGQPQHF
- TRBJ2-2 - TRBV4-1 TGCGCCAGCAGCCAACACCGGGACTCCTTGAACACCGGGGAGCTGTTTTTT CASSQHRDSLNTGELFF
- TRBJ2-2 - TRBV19 TGTGCCGGAACGGACGGAAACACCGGGGAGCTGTTTTTT CAGTDGNTGELFF
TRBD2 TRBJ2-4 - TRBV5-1 TGCGCCAGCAGCTTGGCGGCGGGCGCGGGAGACATTCAGTACTTC CASSLAAGAGDIQYF
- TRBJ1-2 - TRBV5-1 TGCGCCAGCAGCACGGGAGCTTCTAACTATGGCTACACCTTC CASSTGASNYGYTF
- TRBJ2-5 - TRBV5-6 TGTGCCAGCAGCTCCCTAGGGGAGACCCAGTACTTC CASSSLGETQYF
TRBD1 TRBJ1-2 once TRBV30 TGTGCCTGGAGATTCCACTCACTTTCTCAGGGGGCACGGGATGGCTACACCTTC CAWRFHSLSQGARDGYTF
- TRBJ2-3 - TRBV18 TGTGCCAGCCGCCACAGGGCGAGCACAGATACGCAGTATTTT CASRHRASTDTQYF
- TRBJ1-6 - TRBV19 TGTGCCAGTAGCTCCACACCGAGGCCGGGAGGTTCACCCCTCCACTTT CASSSTPRPGGSPLHF
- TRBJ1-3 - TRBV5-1 TGCGCCAGCAGCTTGGCGGGGGTTAGAACCTCTGGAAACACCATATATTTT CASSLAGVRTSGNTIYF
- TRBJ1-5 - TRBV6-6 TGTGCCAGCAAAGCAGATTATTATAGCAATCAGCCCCAGCATTTT CASKADYYSNQPQHF
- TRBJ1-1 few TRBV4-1 TGCGCCAGCAGCCGAGACCTGGTAGGAGGGACTGAAGCTTTCTTT CASSRDLVGGTEAFF
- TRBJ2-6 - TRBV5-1 TGCGCCAGCAGCCCCGCGGGACATTTGATCTCTGGGGCCAACGTCCTGACTTTC CASSPAGHLISGANVLTF
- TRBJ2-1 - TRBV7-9 TGTGCCAGCAGCCCACAGCGGACCTACAATGAGCAGTTCTTC CASSPQRTYNEQFF
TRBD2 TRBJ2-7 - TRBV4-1 TGCGCCAGCAGCCAGGGACTAGCGGGGTATAGCTCCTACGAGCAGTACTTC CASSQGLAGYSSYEQYF
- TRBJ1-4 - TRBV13 TGTGCCAGCAGCTCAACCGGGACAACTAATGAAAAACTGTTTTTT CASSSTGTTNEKLFF
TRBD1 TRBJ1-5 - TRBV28 TGTGCCAGCAGTCCCGGGACAGGGAGTCAGCCCCAGCATTTT CASSPGTGSQPQHF
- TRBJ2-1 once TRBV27 TGTGCCAGCAGGGAGGGGTACCCCTACAATGAGCAGTTCTTC CASREGYPYNEQFF
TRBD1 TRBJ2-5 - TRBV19 TGTGCCAGTAGTACAGGGACAGGGGGCGAGACCCAGTACTTC CASSTGTGGETQYF
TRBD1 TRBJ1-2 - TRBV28 TGTGCCAGCAGTTTCGGAGGACAGGTGGTTGGCTACACCTTC CASSFGGQVVGYTF
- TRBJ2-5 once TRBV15 TGTGCCACCAGCAGAGTTGTTGGAGAGACCCAGTACTTC CATSRVVGETQYF
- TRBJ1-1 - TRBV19 TGTGCCAGTAGTAAACAGGGCTTGAACACTGAAGCTTTCTTT CASSKQGLNTEAFF
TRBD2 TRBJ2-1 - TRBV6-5 TGTGCCAGCAGTCCACCACTAGCGGGAGTTAATGAGCAGTTCTTC CASSPPLAGVNEQFF